One sample yielded the 25 T cell receptor beta chains listed below, sequenced in a study of shared clonotypes between healthy human individuals. Naive CD8 populations comprised CD45RO-negative cells positively selected for CCR7, excluding terminally differentiated effector memory CD45RA+ cells. The method was immunoSEQ multiplex PCR; TCRdb's version includes in-frame clones alone and lacks a portion of them. Altogether about 2.1 million clones are present, just under 95% being singletons, with the ten largest covering under 2%. The sequencing input was naive CD8+ T cells from PBMCs. These receptors all come from a man aged 18 to 29 in good health. Some clones in this sample may be carry-over from other donors' samples.

The gene calls are TRBV25-1 and TRBJ2-1, with TRBD2 matching over 10 bases. Germline CDR1 reads MGHDK; CDR2 reads SYGVNS. The J segment lost 5 bases and the V segment lost 3 bases, leaving 7 bases of the junction unmatched. This CDR3 contains 16 residues. Here the CDR3 reads CASSDPGTSADNEQFF. The CDR3, as DNA: TGTGCCAGCAGTGACCCCGGGACTAGCGCAGACAATGAGCAGTTCTTC.

The V call is TRBV5-1, the J call TRBJ2-6; TRBD1 matches 10 bases. This CDR3 spans 20 amino acids. Looked up from germline, CDR1 is SGHRS and CDR2 is YFSETQ. V shed 4 bases and J 2 bases; nucleotides not matched to a gene: 15. The CDR3, as DNA: TGCGCCAGCAGCCCCCGGGACAGGGGCCAACAGCTGCCTGGGGCCAACGTCCTGACTTTC. It specifies CASSPRDRGQQLPGANVLTF.

The V and J genes are TRBV27 and TRBJ1-1; D is perhaps TRBD1 (6 bases). Germline CDR1 is MNHEY and CDR2 is SMNVEV (reference sequence). Trimming removed 5 bases at V and 4 bases at J, with 11 bases between. CDR3 length: 13 amino acids. The CDR3 nucleotides are TGTGCCAGCAGTGTACAGGGTGGCACTGAAGCTTTCTTT. Translating it yields CASSVQGGTEAFF.

This clone has a handful of counts. The gene calls are TRBV29-1 and TRBJ1-1; possibly TRBD1 for D (6 bases). Trimming removed 2 bases from V and 6 bases from J, with 13 bases in between. The CDR3 extends over 13 amino acids. The germline V gene encodes CDR1 SQVTM and CDR2 ANQGSEA. In nucleotides, the CDR3 is TGCAGCGTTGAATTGGGCAGGGGTTCTGAAGCTTTCTTT. This translates into CSVELGRGSEAFF.

This clone appeared once. The V and J genes are TRBV5-5 and TRBJ1-1; D is undetermined. The CDR3 covers 15 residues. Germline values: CDR1 SGHKS, CDR2 YYEKEE (reference sequence). V was trimmed by 0 bases and J by 0 bases, leaving 9 bases between them. DNA for the CDR3: TGTGCCAGCAGCTTGGAAGGGCAGGTGAACACTGAAGCTTTCTTT. Its protein product is CASSLEGQVNTEAFF.

The J gene is TRBJ2-1, the V gene TRBV25-1, with TRBD2 matching 12 bases. Germline V CDR1 and CDR2: MGHDK, SYGVNS. With 3 bases clipped from V and 15 bases from J, the junction kept 9 bases outside the gene matches. The CDR3 has 14 residues. In nucleotides, the CDR3 is TGTGCCAGCAGTGATACGGGGGTGACTAGCGGGAGGTTCTTC. This gives the protein CASSDTGVTSGRFF.

The gene calls are TRBV27 and TRBJ2-2; no firm D call. Germline V gene lookup returns CDR1 MNHEY and CDR2 SMNVEV (reference sequence). V shed 7 bases and J shed 5 bases, with 11 bases lying between them. This CDR3 spans 13 amino acids. CDR3 DNA: TGTGCCAGCATGATTCTGGGGACCGGGGAGCTGTTTTTT. Its translation is CASMILGTGELFF.

The chain carries TRBV29-1 and TRBJ2-5; the match to TRBD1 covers 8 bases. Near its end, the DNA agrees better with TRBJ2-7, so the J call may be wrong. The CDR3 spans 12 residues. CDR1 is SQVTM, CDR2 ANQGSEA, per germline. The CDR3 is CSVSRGPYEQYF. In DNA, the CDR3 is TGCAGCGTTTCCAGGGGGCCCTACGAGCAGTACTTC.

V and J are TRBV7-9 and TRBJ2-3, with D possibly being TRBD1 (6 bases). Germline values: CDR1 SEHNR, CDR2 FQNEAQ (reference sequence). The CDR3 contains 13 residues. The germline V and J ends were trimmed by 7 bases and 11 bases, with 19 bases remaining between them. CDR3: CASNPGQTGWQYF. The CDR3 nucleotides are TGTGCCAGCAACCCTGGACAGACGGGTTGGCAGTATTTT.

The table lists this clone with a count of one. The rearrangement joins TRBV7-3 to TRBJ2-3, with D possibly TRBD2 on 6 matching bases. Trimming stripped 6 bases from V and 3 bases from J, with 22 bases between. Per germline, CDR1 SGHTA and CDR2 FQGTGA. The CDR3 runs 17 residues. The CDR3 coding sequence is TGTGCCAGCAGTTCCTACCCTGGAGGGCCAGGGACAGATACGCAGTATTTT. This encodes CASSSYPGGPGTDTQYF.

The chain joins TRBV5-1 to TRBJ2-5, with D tentatively TRBD1 or TRBD2 (5 bases each). V lost 2 bases and J 4 bases, leaving 18 bases between the germline ends. The germline gives CDR1 SGHRS, CDR2 YFSETQ. This CDR3 spans 16 amino acids. For the CDR3, the DNA is TGCGCCAGCAGCTTAGTTGAGGGGCCGTTGGGAGAGACCCAGTACTTC. This translates into CASSLVEGPLGETQYF. Based on the CDR3 plus reference TRBV5-1 and TRBJ2-5, the full variable domain is KAGVTQTPRYLIKTRGQQVTLSCSPISGHRSVSWYQQTPGQGLQFLFEYFSETQRNKGNFPGRFSGRQFSNSRSEMNVSTLELGDSALYLCASSLVEGPLGETQYFGPGTRLLVL.

V and J are TRBV5-6 and TRBJ2-1, with D possibly TRBD2 on 5 matching bases. V was trimmed by 5 bases and J by 4 bases, leaving 16 bases between them. Germline V gene data show CDR1 as SGHDT and CDR2 as YYEEEE. The CDR3 has 15 amino acids. In DNA, the CDR3 is TGTGCCAGCAGTTACCAAGGACGGGGATACAATGAGCAGTTCTTC. Amino acids: CASSYQGRGYNEQFF. The variable domain in full, completed from reference TRBV5-6 and TRBJ2-1, reads DAGVTQSPTHLIKTRGQQVTLRCSPKSGHDTVSWYQQALGQGPQFIFQYYEEEERQRGNFPDRFSGHQFPNYSSELNVNALLLGDSALYLCASSYQGRGYNEQFFGPGTRLTVL.

This chain connects TRBV19 to TRBJ2-3; 7 bases are shared with TRBD1. The CDR3 extends over 13 amino acids. Germline V gene sequence: CDR1 LNHDA, CDR2 SQIVND (reference sequence). V gave up 6 bases and J gave up 6 bases; unmatched junction bases: 6. CDR3 nucleotides: TGTGCCAGTAGCGACAGGGATCTCGATACGCAGTATTTT. Its protein product is CASSDRDLDTQYF.

This chain connects TRBV6-5 to TRBJ1-2, with a weak D call TRBD1 (5 bases). Germline CDR1 reads MNHEY; CDR2 reads SVGAGI. The CDR3 loop spans 12 amino acids. The V end was cut by 6 bases, the J end by 2 bases, with 7 bases between. CDR3 nucleotide sequence: TGTGCCAGCAGGCCAGGGAACTATGGCTACACCTTC. Its protein is CASRPGNYGYTF.

The chain has TRBV18 and TRBJ2-6; weak D call: TRBD2 (5 bases). Germline assignment: CDR1 KGHSH and CDR2 LQKENI. V gave up 5 bases and J gave up 8 bases, with 16 bases separating them. This CDR3 is 15 amino acids long. The CDR3 DNA follows: TGTGCCAGCTCAGCCCCTCCGGGGTGGACCAACGTCCTGACTTTC. Amino acids: CASSAPPGWTNVLTF.

The chain combines TRBV10-3 with TRBJ2-2; no clear D gene. Germline CDR1 reads ENHRY; CDR2 reads SYGVKD. Trimming removed 4 bases at V and 0 bases at J, with 21 bases between. The CDR3 length is 19 residues. The DNA of the CDR3 is TGTGCCATCAGTGTCCGGCCCCCCGAACTAAAATCGAACACCGGGGAGCTGTTTTTT. Translating gives CAISVRPPELKSNTGELFF.

J is TRBJ1-2 and V is TRBV2; D gene uncertain. V was cut by 2 bases and J by 4 bases, with 8 bases left in between. There are 13 residues in the CDR3. Germline V CDR1 and CDR2: SNHLY, FYNNEI. The CDR3 bases are TGTGCCAGCAGTGAAAGGCGCAGCTATGGCTACACCTTC. It translates to CASSERRSYGYTF.

This chain uses TRBV28 with TRBJ2-7; D gene unclear. Trimming took 5 bases from V and 4 from J, leaving 15 bases between them. Germline CDR1 reads MDHEN; CDR2 reads SYDVKM. The CDR3 has 14 residues. In DNA, the CDR3 is TGTGCCAGCAGTCCGGACCGAGGCCGTTACGAGCAGTACTTC. Amino acid sequence: CASSPDRGRYEQYF.

This clone has only one observation. The CDR3 DNA is TGTGCCAGCAGCTTAACCCCAGAGGCCTACGAGCAGTACTTC. Amino acid sequence: CASSLTPEAYEQYF. The V and J genes are TRBV11-2 and TRBJ2-7, with no clear D. Trimming took off 2 bases at V and 2 bases at J, with 10 bases between the two ends. Germline V CDR1 and CDR2: SGHAT, FQNNGV. The CDR3 is 14 residues long.

As for this clone: At one boundary the junction diverges from the germline segment, which might be a read error. This sequence joins TRBV12-5 and TRBJ1-1; D might be TRBD1 (5 bases). The CDR3 is 14 amino acids. Germline assignment: CDR1 LGHNT and CDR2 FRNRAP. CDR3 nucleotides: TGTGCTAGCACTAGGTGGGGCGAGAACGCTGAAGCTTTCTTT. Translated: CASTRWGENAEAFF.

This sequence joins TRBV30 and TRBJ2-7; D possibly corresponds to TRBD1 (5 bases). The CDR3 is 13 amino acids. V shed 4 bases and J shed 0 bases, with 10 bases lying between them. Looked up from germline, CDR1 is GTSNPN and CDR2 is SVGIG (reference sequence). Written as DNA, the CDR3 is TGTGCCTGGACAGGGCCCCTCTCCTACGAGCAGTACTTC. Amino acids: CAWTGPLSYEQYF.

The chain uses TRBV28 and TRBJ2-3; 9 bases map to TRBD2. J lost 2 bases, V lost 7 bases, and 7 bases had no gene match. The germline V gene has CDR1 MDHEN and CDR2 SYDVKM. There are 15 residues in the CDR3. As DNA, the CDR3 is TGTGCCAGCACCCTCCTAGCGGGAACCACAGATACGCAGTATTTT. It translates to CASTLLAGTTDTQYF.

Concerning this clone itself: The same CDR3 can be traced to other DNA sequences in this sample. The chain is built from TRBV29-1 and TRBJ2-1; 8 positions agree with TRBD2. V lost 1 base, J lost 0 bases, and 2 bases stayed unmatched. Germline CDR1 SQVTM, CDR2 ANQGSEA. This CDR3 has 15 residues. CDR3 coding DNA: TGCAGCGTTGAAGCCAGCGGGAGCTCCTACAATGAGCAGTTCTTC. Translating gives CSVEASGSSYNEQFF.

The J gene is TRBJ2-1, the V gene TRBV19; unclear D gene. The CDR3 runs to 15 residues. V was shortened by 6 bases and J by 0 bases, with 12 bases between the two germline ends. Germline values: CDR1 LNHDA, CDR2 SQIVND (reference sequence). The CDR3, as DNA: TGTGCCAGTAGAACTGGACGGAGCTCCTACAATGAGCAGTTCTTC. Translation: CASRTGRSSYNEQFF. The full variable domain, rest sourced from reference TRBV19 and TRBJ2-1, is DGGITQSPKYLFRKEGQNVTLSCEQNLNHDAMYWYRQDPGQGLRLIYYSQIVNDFQKGDIAEGYSVSREKKESFPLTVTSAQKNPTAFYLCASRTGRSSYNEQFFGPGTRLTVL.

V is TRBV5-1 and J is TRBJ2-7, with D perhaps matching TRBD2 (6 bases). V was pared by 5 bases and J by 6 bases, with 9 bases between. The CDR3 runs to 11 residues. Germline CDR1 is SGHRS and CDR2 is YFSETQ. CDR3 DNA sequence: TGCGCCAGCAGTGGGGGGTCCGAGCAGTACTTC. Protein: CASSGGSEQYF.